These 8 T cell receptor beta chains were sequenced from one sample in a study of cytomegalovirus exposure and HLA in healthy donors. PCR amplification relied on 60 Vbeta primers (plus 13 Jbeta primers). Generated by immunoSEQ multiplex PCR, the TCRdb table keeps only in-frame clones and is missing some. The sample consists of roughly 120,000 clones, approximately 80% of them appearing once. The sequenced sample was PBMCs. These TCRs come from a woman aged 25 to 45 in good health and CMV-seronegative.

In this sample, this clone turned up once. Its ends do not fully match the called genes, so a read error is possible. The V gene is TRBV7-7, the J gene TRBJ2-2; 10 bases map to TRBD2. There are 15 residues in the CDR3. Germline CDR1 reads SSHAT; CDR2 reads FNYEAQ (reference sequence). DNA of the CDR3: TGTGCTAGCAGCTTAGCGGGAGGGAACACCGGGGAGCTGTTTTTT. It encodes CASSLAGGNTGELFF.

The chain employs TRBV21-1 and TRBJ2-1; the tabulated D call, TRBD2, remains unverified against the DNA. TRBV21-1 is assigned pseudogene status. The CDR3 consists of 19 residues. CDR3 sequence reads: CASSKESSGRVSSYNEQFF. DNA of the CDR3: TGTGCCAGCAGCAAAGAGAGTAGCGGGAGGGTGAGCTCCTACAATGAGCAGTTCTTC.

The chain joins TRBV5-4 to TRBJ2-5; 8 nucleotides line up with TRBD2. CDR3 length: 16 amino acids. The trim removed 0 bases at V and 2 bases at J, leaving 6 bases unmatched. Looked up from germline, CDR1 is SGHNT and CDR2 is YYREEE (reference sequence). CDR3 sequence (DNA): TGTGCCAGCAGCTTGGGGTTAGCGGGAAAGCAAGAGACCCAGTACTTC. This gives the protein CASSLGLAGKQETQYF.

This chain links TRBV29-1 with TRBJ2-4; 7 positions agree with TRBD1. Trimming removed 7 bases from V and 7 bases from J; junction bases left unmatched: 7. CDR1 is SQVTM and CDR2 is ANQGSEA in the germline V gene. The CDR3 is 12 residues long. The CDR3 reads CSAKETGNIQYF. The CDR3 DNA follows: TGCAGCGCCAAAGAGACAGGGAACATTCAGTACTTC.

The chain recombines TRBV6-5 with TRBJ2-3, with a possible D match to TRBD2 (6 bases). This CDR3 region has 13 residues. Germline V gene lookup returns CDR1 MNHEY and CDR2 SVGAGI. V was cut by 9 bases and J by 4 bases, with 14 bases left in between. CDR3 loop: CASSHGEADTQYF. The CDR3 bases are TGTGCCAGTTCTCACGGGGAGGCAGATACGCAGTATTTT.

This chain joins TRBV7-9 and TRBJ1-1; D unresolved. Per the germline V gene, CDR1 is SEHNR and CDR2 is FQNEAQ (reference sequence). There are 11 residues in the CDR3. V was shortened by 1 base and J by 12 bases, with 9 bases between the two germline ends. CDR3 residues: CASSLGQEPFF. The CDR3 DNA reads TGTGCCAGCAGCTTAGGCCAGGAACCTTTCTTT.

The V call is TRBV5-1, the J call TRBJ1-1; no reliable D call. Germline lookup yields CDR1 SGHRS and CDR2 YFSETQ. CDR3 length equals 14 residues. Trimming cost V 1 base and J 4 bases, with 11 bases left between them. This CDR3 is CASSLRTSGTEAFF. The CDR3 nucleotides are TGCGCCAGCAGCTTGCGAACTTCCGGCACTGAAGCTTTCTTT. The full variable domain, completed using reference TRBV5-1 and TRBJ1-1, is KAGVTQTPRYLIKTRGQQVTLSCSPISGHRSVSWYQQTPGQGLQFLFEYFSETQRNKGNFPGRFSGRQFSNSRSEMNVSTLELGDSALYLCASSLRTSGTEAFFGQGTRLTVV.

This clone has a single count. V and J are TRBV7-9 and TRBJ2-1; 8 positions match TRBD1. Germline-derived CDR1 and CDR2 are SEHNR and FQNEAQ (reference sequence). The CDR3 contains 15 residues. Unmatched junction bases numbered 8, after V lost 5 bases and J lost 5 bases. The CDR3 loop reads CASSPRVTGDNEQFF. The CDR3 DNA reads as TGTGCCAGCAGCCCCCGGGTGACAGGGGACAATGAGCAGTTCTTC.